This TCR beta chain is drawn from a study of cytomegalovirus exposure and HLA in healthy donors. Germline values: CDR1 SGHDT, CDR2 YYEEEE. CDR3 length: 13 amino acids. V lost 4 bases and J 2 bases, leaving 6 bases between the germline ends. The PCR used 60 Vbeta and 13 Jbeta primers. Generated by immunoSEQ multiplex PCR, the TCRdb table keeps only in-frame clones and is missing some. The table shows more than 150,000 clones, with about 82% occurring only once. This receptor was obtained from a man between 18 and 29 years old in good health and CMV-seronegative. The J gene is TRBJ2-2, the V gene TRBV5-6; D is uncertain. Sequencing was done on a sample of PBMCs. This chain's CDR3 is CASSPRNTGELFF. CDR3 DNA sequence: TGTGCCAGCAGCCCCCGTAACACCGGGGAGCTGTTTTTT.